This T cell receptor beta chain appears in the sequencing data of a study of blood T cell repertoires in COVID-19. As handled by the study authors: Nucleated cell number was recorded as an estimate derived from reference gene primer amplification. Clones were read by immunoSEQ multiplex PCR, and TCRdb kept only the in-frame ones, dropping some. The V and J calls and clone size are taken from that table; D and trimming were inferred from the DNA. The top ten clones hold roughly 3.4% of a sample with around 130,000 clones, approximately 85% of them seen once. Participants were aged about 18 to 100 years from about two dozen US areas. Grouping used clinical history reported by participants in a survey and questionnaire. Trimming pared 1 base from V and 2 bases from J, leaving 21 bases between. The CDR3 sequence is 18 residues long. Germline lookup yields CDR1 MNHNS and CDR2 SASEGT.

Sequenced input: PBMCs or T cells enriched from blood (not recorded which). The receptor's source is a woman aged 45-60 years with acute COVID-19. The J gene is TRBJ2-7, the V gene TRBV6-1; possibly TRBD1 for D (7 bases). CDR3 nucleotide sequence: TGTGCCAGCAGTGAAGGTCGTAGGGGGCGGGACCTAACCTACGAGCAGTACTTC. This translates into CASSEGRRGRDLTYEQYF.